One and the same sample provided the 13 T cell receptor beta chains below, sequenced in a study of blood T cell repertoires in COVID-19. Generated by immunoSEQ multiplex PCR, the TCRdb table keeps only in-frame clones and is missing some. The table includes over 90,000 clones, 75% to 95% detected once. Source material: peripheral blood. The receptors were sampled from a young man with acute or convalescent COVID-19.

The V and J genes are TRBV14 and TRBJ1-1; D might be TRBD1 (5 bases). The germline CDR1 and CDR2 sequences are SGHDN and FVKESK. CDR3 size: 14 residues. V lost 1 base and J 0 bases, leaving 6 bases between the germline ends. Here the CDR3 DNA reads TGTGCCAGCAGCCAAGCAGGGATGAACACTGAAGCTTTCTTT. It encodes CASSQAGMNTEAFF.

V is TRBV11-2 and J is TRBJ2-7; D remains unclear. CDR1 SGHAT and CDR2 FQNNGV come from the germline V gene. Trimming removed 1 base at V and 2 bases at J, with 9 bases between. The CDR3 contains 14 residues. CDR3 protein: CASSLGGLAYEQYF. In DNA, the CDR3 is TGTGCCAGCAGCTTAGGTGGCCTAGCCTACGAGCAGTACTTC.

The rearrangement links TRBV10-3 to TRBJ2-3; 10 positions match TRBD2. The CDR3 totals 15 residues. The germline CDR1 and CDR2 sequences are ENHRY and SYGVKD. V shed 2 bases, J shed 4 bases, and the junction held 3 bases outside the gene matches. The DNA for the CDR3 is TGTGCCATCAGTGAGGCCAGCGGGGGGGCAGATACGCAGTATTTT. Translation: CAISEASGGADTQYF.

This clone was seen a single time. The rearrangement links TRBV7-9 to TRBJ2-1; 7 bases are a match to TRBD1. The V and J ends lost 6 bases and 4 bases, in that order; junction bases with no gene match: 3. The CDR3 loop spans 13 amino acids. Per germline, CDR1 SEHNR and CDR2 FQNEAQ (reference sequence). The CDR3 here is CASRPGGYNEQFF. In nucleotides, the CDR3 is TGTGCCAGCAGACCAGGGGGATACAATGAGCAGTTCTTC.

The chain links TRBV5-1 to TRBJ1-2; D perhaps matches TRBD1 (5 bases). The germline gives CDR1 SGHRS, CDR2 YFSETQ. Trimming pared 4 bases from V and 6 bases from J, leaving 19 bases between. The CDR3 runs 15 residues. This CDR3 is CASSPGAVRLHGYTF. The CDR3 region has the DNA TGCGCCAGCAGCCCTGGGGCGGTCAGATTACATGGCTACACCTTC. Supplemented by reference TRBV5-1 and TRBJ1-2, the full variable domain reads KAGVTQTPRYLIKTRGQQVTLSCSPISGHRSVSWYQQTPGQGLQFLFEYFSETQRNKGNFPGRFSGRQFSNSRSEMNVSTLELGDSALYLCASSPGAVRLHGYTFGSGTRLTVV.

The chain recombines TRBV25-1 with TRBJ1-5; 7 bases align to TRBD1. The V segment lost 8 bases and the J segment 7 bases; nucleotides outside the gene matches: 8. Germline-derived CDR1 and CDR2 are MGHDK and SYGVNS. The CDR3 extends over 13 amino acids. The CDR3 DNA sequence: TGTGCCAGCGCTCAGGGGGTTGGACAGCCCCAGCATTTT. It yields the protein CASAQGVGQPQHF.

DNA of the CDR3: TGTGCCAGTAGTCTAGGCGCCGGGACAGCGTACGAGCAGTACTTC. Its protein product is CASSLGAGTAYEQYF. This chain joins TRBV19 and TRBJ2-7; 7 bases map to TRBD1. The J segment lost 4 bases and the V segment lost 5 bases, leaving 11 bases of the junction unmatched. Per the germline V gene, CDR1 is LNHDA and CDR2 is SQIVND (reference sequence). This CDR3 is built from 15 residues.

In its sample, this clone was seen once. The chain is built from TRBV5-1 and TRBJ1-1; TRBD1 is a possible D gene (6 bases). V was trimmed by 7 bases and J by 2 bases, leaving 12 bases between them. The germline gives CDR1 SGHRS, CDR2 YFSETQ. The CDR3 covers 13 residues. The CDR3 DNA reads TGCGCCAGCTCAACAGGGCCTAACACTGAAGCTTTCTTT. Its protein is CASSTGPNTEAFF.

J is TRBJ2-7 and V is TRBV6-6; 7 bases line up with TRBD2. CDR1 and CDR2 (germline): MNHNY, SVGAGI (reference sequence). Unmatched junction bases numbered 20, after V lost 8 bases and J lost 4 bases. The CDR3 runs 17 residues. CDR3 in DNA: TGTGCCAGCCGTCGGGATCATGCGGGACTATCAGTGTACGAGCAGTACTTC. Encoded protein: CASRRDHAGLSVYEQYF.

J is TRBJ2-7 and V is TRBV30; a weak D match, TRBD2 (5 bases). V lost 2 bases and J 2 bases, leaving 16 bases between the germline ends. The CDR3 has 15 residues. CDR1 GTSNPN and CDR2 SVGIG come from the germline V gene (reference sequence). This chain's CDR3 is CAWSPWTTGAYEQYF. The CDR3 coding sequence is TGTGCCTGGAGTCCGTGGACCACCGGGGCCTACGAGCAGTACTTC. Drawing the rest from reference TRBV30 and TRBJ2-7, the complete variable domain is SQTIHQWPATLVQPVGSPLSLECTVEGTSNPNLYWYRQAAGRGLQLLFYSVGIGQISSEVPQNLSASRPQDRQFILSSKKLLLSDSGFYLCAWSPWTTGAYEQYFGPGTRLTVT.

The rearrangement links TRBV6-1 to TRBJ2-2, with D unresolved. V was cut by 2 bases and J by 0 bases, with 13 bases left in between. This CDR3 has 17 amino acids. Per the germline V gene, CDR1 is MNHNS and CDR2 is SASEGT. The CDR3 loop reads CASSESSWSANTGELFF. The CDR3 region has the DNA TGTGCCAGCAGTGAAAGTTCGTGGTCAGCGAACACCGGGGAGCTGTTTTTT.

This clone was recorded once. The V call is TRBV14, the J call TRBJ1-1; D is ambiguous. This CDR3 is 17 amino acids long. Germline loops: CDR1 SGHDN, CDR2 FVKESK. The V gene lost 0 bases and the J gene lost 3 bases, with 17 bases spanning the gap. CDR3 DNA: TGTGCCAGCAGCCAAGATCGTGGAACAGCACTCTACACTGAAGCTTTCTTT. Translated: CASSQDRGTALYTEAFF.

The V gene is TRBV7-2, the J gene TRBJ2-2, with D possibly being TRBD1 (6 bases). The V gene's germline CDR1 is SGHTA and CDR2 FQGNSA. The CDR3 runs to 15 residues. V dropped 5 bases and J dropped 7 bases, with 17 bases sitting between them. CDR3 in amino acids: CASSPGVFRSGELFF. CDR3 bases: TGTGCCAGCAGCCCAGGGGTATTTCGTAGCGGGGAGCTGTTTTTT.